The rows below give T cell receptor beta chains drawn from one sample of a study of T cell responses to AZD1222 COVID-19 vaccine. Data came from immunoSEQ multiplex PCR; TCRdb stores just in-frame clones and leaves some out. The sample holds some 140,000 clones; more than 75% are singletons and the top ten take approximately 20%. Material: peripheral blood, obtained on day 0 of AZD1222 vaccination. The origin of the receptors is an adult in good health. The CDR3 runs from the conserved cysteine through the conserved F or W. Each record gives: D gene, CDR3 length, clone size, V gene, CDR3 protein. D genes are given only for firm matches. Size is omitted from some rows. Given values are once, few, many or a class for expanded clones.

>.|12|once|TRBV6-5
CASRTTASTQYF
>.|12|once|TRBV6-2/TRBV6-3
CASSTGPYGYTF
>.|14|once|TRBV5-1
CASSRDTFNEKLFF
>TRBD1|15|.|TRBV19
CASSGASQGFYGYTF
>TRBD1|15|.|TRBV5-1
CASSLEQGMSYEQYF
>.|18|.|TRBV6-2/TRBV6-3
CASSHTNRESSGANVLTF
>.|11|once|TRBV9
CASGATGTQYF
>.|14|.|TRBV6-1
CASSEALTGYGYTF
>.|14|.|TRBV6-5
CASSYWGTGNTIYF
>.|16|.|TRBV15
CATSRDYGRQHQPQHF
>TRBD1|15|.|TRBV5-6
CASNIGGADNYGYTF
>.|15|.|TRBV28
CASSFPGSILNEQFF
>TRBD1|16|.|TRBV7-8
CASSEGRQGLNTEAFF
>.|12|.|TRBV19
CASSSQNSPLHF
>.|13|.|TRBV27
CASSLSKADTQYF
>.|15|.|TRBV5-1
CASSLESQETYEQYF
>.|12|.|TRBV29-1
CSVVDPGTEAFF
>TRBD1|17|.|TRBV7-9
CASSSLLQPGQGREQYF
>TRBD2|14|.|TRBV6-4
CASSEAGGTDTQYF
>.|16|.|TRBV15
CATSRDGRGLNYGYTF
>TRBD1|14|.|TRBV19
CASSMGQGVTEAFF
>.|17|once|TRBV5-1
CASSLVGDISLGETQYF
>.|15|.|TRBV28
CASSYSGLDHTPQHF